This T cell receptor (beta chain) was recorded in a study of OX40 agonist ivuxolimab in advanced cancers. CDR3 length equals 17 residues. Study-wide results and caveats: The mean number of expanded clones was higher in CD8+ T cells than in CD4+. CD4+ and CD8+ blood T cells expanded clonally by week 6 at 0.1 to 3.0 mg/kg.

Only in-frame clones appear in the TCRdb table, and some are missing; sequencing was by immunoSEQ multiplex PCR. The data hold some 74,000 clones, with 88% observed a single time. About this clone: Its antigen is currently unknown.

V and J are TRBV21-1 and TRBJ2-7; TRBD2 is the table's D call and was not checked against the DNA. TRBV21-1 is shown as a pseudogene. This clonotype was sampled from an adult with an advanced solid tumor such as melanoma, head and neck, liver or kidney cancer. Sample: CD4+ or CD8+ T cells sorted from blood, taken in a trial of the OX40 agonist ivuxolimab. CDR3 region: CASIPSAYNLGSYEQYF. CDR3 bases: TGTGCCAGCATCCCTAGCGCCTACAATTTAGGGTCCTACGAGCAGTACTTC.